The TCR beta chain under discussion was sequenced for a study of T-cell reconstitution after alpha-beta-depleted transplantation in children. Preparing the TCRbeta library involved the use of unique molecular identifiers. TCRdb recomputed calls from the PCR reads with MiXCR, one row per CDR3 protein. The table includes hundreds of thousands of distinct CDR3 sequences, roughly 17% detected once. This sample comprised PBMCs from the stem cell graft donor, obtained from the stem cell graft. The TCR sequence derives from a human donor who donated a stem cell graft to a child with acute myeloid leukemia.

In nucleotides, the CDR3 is TGTGCCATCAGTGAGGGGGGGGACGGCACAGATACGCAGTATTTT. This encodes CAISEGGDGTDTQYF. This rearrangement joins TRBV10-3 to TRBJ2-3, with 7 bases lining up with TRBD2. The CDR3 covers 15 residues. The V segment lost 2 bases and the J segment 1 base; nucleotides outside the gene matches: 3. The germline V gene encodes CDR1 ENHRY and CDR2 SYGVKD.